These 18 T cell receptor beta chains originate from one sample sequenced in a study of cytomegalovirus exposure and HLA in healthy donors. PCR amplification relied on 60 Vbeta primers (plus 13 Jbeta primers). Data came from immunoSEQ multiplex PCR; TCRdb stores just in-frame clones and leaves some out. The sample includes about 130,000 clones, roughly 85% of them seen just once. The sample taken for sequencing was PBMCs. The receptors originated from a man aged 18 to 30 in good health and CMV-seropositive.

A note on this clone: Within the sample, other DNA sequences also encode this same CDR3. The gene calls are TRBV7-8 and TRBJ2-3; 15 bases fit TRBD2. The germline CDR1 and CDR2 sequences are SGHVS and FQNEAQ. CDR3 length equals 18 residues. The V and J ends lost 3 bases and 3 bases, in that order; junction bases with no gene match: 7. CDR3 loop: CASSLGLAGGSGTDTQYF. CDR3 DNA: TGTGCCAGCAGCTTGGGACTAGCGGGGGGATCAGGGACAGATACGCAGTATTTT.

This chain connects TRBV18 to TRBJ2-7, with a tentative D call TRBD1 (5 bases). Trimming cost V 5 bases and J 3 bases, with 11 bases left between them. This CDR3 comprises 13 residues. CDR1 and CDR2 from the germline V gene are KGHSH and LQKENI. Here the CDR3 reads CASSSGHNYEQYF. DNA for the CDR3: TGTGCCAGCTCATCTGGACACAACTACGAGCAGTACTTC.

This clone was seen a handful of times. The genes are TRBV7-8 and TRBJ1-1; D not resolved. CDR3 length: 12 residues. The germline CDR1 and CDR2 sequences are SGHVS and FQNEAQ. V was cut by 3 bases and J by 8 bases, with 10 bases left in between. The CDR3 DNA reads TGTGCCAGCAGCTTCGCGGGTTCCGAAGCTTTCTTT. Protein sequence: CASSFAGSEAFF.

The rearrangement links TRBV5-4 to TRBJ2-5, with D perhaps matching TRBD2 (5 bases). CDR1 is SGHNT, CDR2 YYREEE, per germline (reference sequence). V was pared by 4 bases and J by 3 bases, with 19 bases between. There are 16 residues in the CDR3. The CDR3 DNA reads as TGTGCCAGCAGCCCTTGGGCCGGTGACGGGAAAGAGACCCAGTACTTC. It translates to CASSPWAGDGKETQYF.

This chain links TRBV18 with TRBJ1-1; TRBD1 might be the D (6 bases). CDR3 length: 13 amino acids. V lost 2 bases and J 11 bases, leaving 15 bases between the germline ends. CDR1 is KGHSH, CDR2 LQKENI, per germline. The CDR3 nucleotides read TGTGCCAGCTCACCAATTGGACAGCCGGACGCTTTCTTT. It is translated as CASSPIGQPDAFF.

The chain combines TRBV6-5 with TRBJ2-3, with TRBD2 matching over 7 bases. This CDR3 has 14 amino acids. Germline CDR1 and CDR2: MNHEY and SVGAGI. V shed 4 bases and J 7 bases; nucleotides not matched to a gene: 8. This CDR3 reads CASSWASGTYTQYF. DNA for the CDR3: TGTGCCAGCAGTTGGGCTAGCGGCACGTATACGCAGTATTTT.

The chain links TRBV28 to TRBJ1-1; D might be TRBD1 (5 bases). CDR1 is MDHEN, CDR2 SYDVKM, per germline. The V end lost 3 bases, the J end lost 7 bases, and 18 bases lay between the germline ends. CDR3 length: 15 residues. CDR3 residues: CASSFFARQGGEAFF. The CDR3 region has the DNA TGTGCCAGCAGTTTTTTTGCGCGGCAGGGTGGTGAAGCTTTCTTT.

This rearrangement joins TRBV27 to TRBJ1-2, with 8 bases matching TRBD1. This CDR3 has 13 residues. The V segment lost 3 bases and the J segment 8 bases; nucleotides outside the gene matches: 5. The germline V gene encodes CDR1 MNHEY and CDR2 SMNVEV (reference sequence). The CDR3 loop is CASSFRTGSGYTF. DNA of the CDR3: TGTGCCAGCAGTTTCCGGACAGGGAGCGGCTACACCTTC.

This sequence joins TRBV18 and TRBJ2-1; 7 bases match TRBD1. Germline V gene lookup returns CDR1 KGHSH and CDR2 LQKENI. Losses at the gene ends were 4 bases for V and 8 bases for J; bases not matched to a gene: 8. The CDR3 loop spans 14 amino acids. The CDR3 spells CASSLVTGMDEQFF. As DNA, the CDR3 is TGTGCCAGCTCACTCGTGACAGGGATGGATGAGCAGTTCTTC.

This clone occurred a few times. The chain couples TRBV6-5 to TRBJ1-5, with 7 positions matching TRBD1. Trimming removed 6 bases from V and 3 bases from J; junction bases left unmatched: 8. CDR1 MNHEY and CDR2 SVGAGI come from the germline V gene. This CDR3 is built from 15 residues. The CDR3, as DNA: TGTGCCAGCAGACCGACAGGGTATTCCAATCAGCCCCAGCATTTT. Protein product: CASRPTGYSNQPQHF.

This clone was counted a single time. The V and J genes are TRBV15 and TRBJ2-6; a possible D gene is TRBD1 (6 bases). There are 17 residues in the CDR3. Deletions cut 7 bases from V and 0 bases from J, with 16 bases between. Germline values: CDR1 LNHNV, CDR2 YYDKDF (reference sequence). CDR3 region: CATTGGGSGSGANVLTF. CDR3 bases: TGTGCCACCACTGGGGGCGGCTCTGGCTCTGGGGCCAACGTCCTGACTTTC.

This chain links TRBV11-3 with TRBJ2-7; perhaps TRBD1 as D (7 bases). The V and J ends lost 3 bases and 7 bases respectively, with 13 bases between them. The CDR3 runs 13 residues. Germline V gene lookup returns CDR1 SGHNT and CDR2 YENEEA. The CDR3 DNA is TGTGCCAGCAGCTTGGAGGGGGCCGAGGAGCAGTACTTC. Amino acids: CASSLEGAEEQYF.

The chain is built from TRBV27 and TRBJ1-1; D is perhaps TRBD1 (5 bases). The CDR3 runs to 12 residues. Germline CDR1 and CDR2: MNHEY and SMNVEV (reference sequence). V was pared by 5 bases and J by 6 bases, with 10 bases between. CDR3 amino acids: CASSLGGAEAFF. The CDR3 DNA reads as TGTGCCAGCAGTCTCGGGGGGGCTGAAGCTTTCTTT.

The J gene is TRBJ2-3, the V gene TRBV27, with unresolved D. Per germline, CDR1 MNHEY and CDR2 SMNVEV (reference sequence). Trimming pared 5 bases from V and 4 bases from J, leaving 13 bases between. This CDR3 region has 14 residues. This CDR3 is CASSLEAPPDTQYF. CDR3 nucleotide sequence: TGTGCCAGCAGTCTCGAGGCACCCCCAGATACGCAGTATTTT.

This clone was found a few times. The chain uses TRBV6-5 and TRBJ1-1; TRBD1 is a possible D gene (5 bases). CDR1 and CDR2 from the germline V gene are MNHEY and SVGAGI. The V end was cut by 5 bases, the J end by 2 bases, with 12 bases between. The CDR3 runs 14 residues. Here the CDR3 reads CASSVGGVNTEAFF. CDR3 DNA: TGTGCCAGCAGTGTCGGAGGGGTTAACACTGAAGCTTTCTTT.

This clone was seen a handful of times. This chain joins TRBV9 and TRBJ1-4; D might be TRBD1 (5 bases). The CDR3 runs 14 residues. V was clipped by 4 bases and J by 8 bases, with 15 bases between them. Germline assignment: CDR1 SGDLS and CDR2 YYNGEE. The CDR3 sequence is CASSPKWGREKLFF. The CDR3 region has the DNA TGTGCCAGCAGCCCGAAATGGGGCCGGGAAAAACTGTTTTTT.

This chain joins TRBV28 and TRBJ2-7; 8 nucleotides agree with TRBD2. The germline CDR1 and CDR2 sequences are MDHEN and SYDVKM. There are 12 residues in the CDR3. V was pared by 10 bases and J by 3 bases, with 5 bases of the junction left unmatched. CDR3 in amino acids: CATLAAHYEQYF. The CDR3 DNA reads TGTGCCACACTAGCGGCCCACTACGAGCAGTACTTC.

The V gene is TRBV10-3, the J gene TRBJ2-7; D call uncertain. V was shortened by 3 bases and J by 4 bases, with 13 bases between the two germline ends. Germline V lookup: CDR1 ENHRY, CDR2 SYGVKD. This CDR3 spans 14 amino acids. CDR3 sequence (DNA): TGTGCCATCAGTGACAGTTTAAAGGAGTACGAGCAGTACTTC. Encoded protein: CAISDSLKEYEQYF.